This is a list of T cell receptor beta chains from one sample in a study. TCRdb reanalysed the 5' RACE reads using MiXCR and keeps one entry per CDR3 protein. There are about 460 distinct CDR3 sequences in the sample; over 20% occur only once, and around 20% lies in the top ten. Sequenced material: central memory T cells from blood PBMCs. The receptors derive from a female donor with HIV. The CDR3 runs from the conserved cysteine through the conserved F or W. The D gene is left open where the match is weak. Part of the rows lack a size; the others show once, few, many or a class for expanded clones.

J gene | D gene | CDR3 length | V gene | clone size | CDR3 protein | CDR3 DNA
TRBJ2-4 | . | 15 | TRBV24-1 | . | CATSDGAGPFGIQYF | TGTGCCACCAGTGATGGGGCAGGGCCGTTTGGCATTCAGTACTTC
TRBJ1-2 | . | 15 | TRBV3-1 | few | CASSQGQGIAYGYTF | TGTGCCAGCAGCCAAGGTCAGGGTATCGCCTATGGCTACACCTTC
TRBJ1-2 | . | 15 | TRBV6-5 | large | CASTPSLGSNYGYTF | TGTGCCAGCACCCCCTCTCTCGGGTCGAACTATGGCTACACCTTC
TRBJ1-6 | . | 14 | TRBV7-2 | few | CASGLWSYNSPLHF | TGTGCCAGCGGCCTTTGGTCCTATAATTCACCCCTCCACTTT
TRBJ2-3 | . | 17 | TRBV5-8 | few | CASSLRGAQLRTDTQYF | TGTGCCAGCAGCTTGAGGGGGGCCCAGCTACGCACAGATACGCAGTATTTT
TRBJ2-1 | TRBD2 | 15 | TRBV30 | large | CAWSERGGFYNEQFF | TGTGCCTGGAGTGAGCGGGGGGGCTTCTACAATGAGCAGTTCTTC
TRBJ2-7 | . | 13 | TRBV7-2 | . | CASSLGGTYEQYF | TGTGCCAGCAGCTTAGGGGGCACCTACGAGCAGTACTTC
TRBJ1-6 | . | 15 | TRBV5-6 | large | CASSPRGGQNSPLHF | TGTGCCAGCAGCCCCCGCGGCGGGCAAAATTCACCCCTCCACTTT
TRBJ1-3 | . | 14 | TRBV29-1 | . | CSVDPDNSGNTIYF | TGCAGCGTTGATCCGGACAACTCTGGAAACACCATATATTTT
TRBJ2-5 | . | 13 | TRBV7-2 | few | CASSPRWAETQYF | TGTGCCAGCAGCCCCAGGTGGGCGGAGACCCAGTACTTC
TRBJ2-5 | TRBD2 | 15 | TRBV7-3 | once | CASSRVAGGQETQYF | TGTGCCAGCAGCAGAGTAGCGGGGGGCCAAGAGACCCAGTACTTC
TRBJ1-2 | TRBD1 | 15 | TRBV30 | . | CAWSVSTTGTYGYTF | TGTGCCTGGAGTGTTTCAACGACAGGGACCTATGGCTACACCTTC
TRBJ1-6 | . | 13 | TRBV4-2 | hyperexpanded | CASSQEVDRTLHF | TGTGCCAGCAGCCAAGAAGTTGACAGAACCCTCCACTTT
TRBJ1-1 | . | 15 | TRBV4-2 | hyperexpanded | CASSPRDRFTTEAFF | TGTGCCAGCAGCCCACGAGACAGGTTTACCACTGAAGCTTTCTTT
TRBJ2-1 | TRBD2 | 12 | TRBV29-1 | . | CSVDGGSGEQFF | TGCAGCGTTGATGGGGGTAGCGGGGAGCAGTTCTTC
TRBJ1-5 | TRBD1 | 15 | TRBV6-4 | hyperexpanded | CASRSGQGANQPQHF | TGTGCCAGCAGGTCGGGACAGGGGGCGAATCAGCCCCAGCATTTT
TRBJ2-3 | . | 14 | TRBV2 | few | CASSLDGSTDTQYF | TGTGCCAGCAGTTTGGACGGTAGCACAGATACGCAGTATTTT
TRBJ1-1 | . | 13 | TRBV7-2 | . | CASSPRGRTEAFF | TGTGCCAGCAGCCCCCGGGGACGCACTGAAGCTTTCTTT
TRBJ1-1 | . | 13 | TRBV10-3 | large | CAISEGAHAEAFF | TGTGCCATCAGTGAGGGGGCGCACGCTGAAGCTTTCTTT
TRBJ1-1 | . | 12 | TRBV7-8 | few | CASTGGGTEAFF | TGTGCCAGCACCGGAGGGGGTACTGAAGCTTTCTTT
TRBJ1-2 | . | 11 | TRBV11-3 | few | CASSHRDGYTF | TGTGCCAGCAGCCACAGGGACGGCTACACCTTC
TRBJ2-3 | . | 16 | TRBV12-3/TRBV12-4 | . | CASSFGPPRITDTQYF | TGTGCCAGCAGTTTCGGCCCCCCGAGGATCACAGATACGCAGTATTTT
TRBJ1-1 | . | 12 | TRBV11-3 | large | CASSLEEWRTFF | TGTGCCAGCAGCTTAGAGGAGTGGAGAACTTTCTTT
TRBJ1-2 | TRBD1 | 16 | TRBV14 | . | CASSQERIGQGSGYTF | TGTGCCAGCAGCCAAGAAAGAATAGGACAGGGCTCTGGCTACACCTTC
TRBJ1-2 | . | 17 | TRBV7-2 | . | CASSSRQQGRGYYGYTF | TGTGCCAGCAGCTCCCGTCAACAAGGGAGGGGGTACTATGGCTACACCTTC
TRBJ2-7 | . | 13 | TRBV7-9 | . | CASSSGRYYEQYF | TGTGCCAGCAGCTCGGGACGGTACTACGAGCAGTACTTC
TRBJ1-6 | TRBD1 | 15 | TRBV6-5 | few | CASSYSSTGRSPLHF | TGTGCCAGCAGTTACTCCTCGACAGGGAGATCACCCCTCCACTTT
TRBJ1-4 | . | 14 | TRBV7-2 | . | CASSFGLEAEKLFF | TGTGCCAGCAGCTTTGGGCTAGAAGCTGAAAAACTGTTTTTT
TRBJ2-5 | TRBD1 | 13 | TRBV29-1 | . | CSAQTGSRETQYF | TGCAGCGCTCAGACAGGGTCACGAGAGACCCAGTACTTC
TRBJ2-5 | . | 11 | TRBV14 | few | CASSQSKAQYF | TGTGCCAGCAGCCAAAGTAAGGCCCAGTACTTC
TRBJ1-1 | . | 15 | TRBV15 | few | CATSRGRGVSTEAFF | TGTGCCACCAGCAGAGGTAGGGGAGTCAGCACTGAAGCTTTCTTT
TRBJ2-1 | . | 12 | TRBV11-1 | . | CASSARRNEQFF | TGTGCCAGCAGCGCCAGAAGGAATGAGCAGTTCTTC
TRBJ2-5 | TRBD1 | 18 | TRBV20-1 | few | CSASDRDRGSYGRETQYF | TGCAGTGCTAGCGACCGGGACAGGGGCTCCTACGGGCGGGAGACCCAGTACTTC
TRBJ1-1 | . | 15 | TRBV7-8 | large | CASSPASWGNTEAFF | TGTGCCAGCAGCCCAGCGAGTTGGGGGAACACTGAAGCTTTCTTT
TRBJ2-5 | . | 13 | TRBV7-9 | . | CASSSKGPETQYF | TGTGCCAGCAGCTCAAAGGGGCCAGAGACCCAGTACTTC
TRBJ1-2 | . | 12 | TRBV7-9 | . | CASGLPGYGYTF | TGTGCCAGCGGTCTACCCGGGTATGGCTACACCTTC
TRBJ2-4 | . | 14 | TRBV11-3 | . | CASSLGGTKNIQYF | TGTGCCAGCAGCTTGGGGGGAACCAAAAACATTCAGTACTTC
TRBJ2-2 | . | 14 | TRBV5-1 | . | CASRSITGTGELFF | TGCGCCAGCAGGTCAATAACAGGGACCGGGGAGCTGTTTTTT
TRBJ1-6 | TRBD1 | 15 | TRBV15 | once | CATSRETGGYSPLHF | TGTGCCACCAGCAGAGAGACAGGGGGCTATTCACCCCTCCACTTT
TRBJ1-1 | . | 13 | TRBV7-9 | . | CASSTQGGTEAFF | TGTGCCAGCAGCACACAGGGAGGAACTGAAGCTTTCTTT
TRBJ2-7 | TRBD1 | 15 | TRBV11-3 | few | CASSGDRYSSYEQYF | TGTGCCAGCAGCGGGGACAGGTACAGCTCCTACGAGCAGTACTTC
TRBJ1-3 | . | 17 | TRBV10-3 | few | CAISEPRRSDSGNTIYF | TGTGCCATCAGTGAGCCTCGCCGGTCAGACTCTGGAAACACCATATATTTT
TRBJ1-5 | . | 14 | TRBV15 | . | CATSPGGAVQPQHF | TGTGCCACCAGCCCGGGGGGGGCGGTTCAGCCCCAGCATTTT
TRBJ2-1 | TRBD2 | 18 | TRBV10-1 | . | CASSESERLAVSYNEQFF | TGCGCCAGCAGTGAGTCGGAGAGACTAGCGGTCTCCTACAATGAGCAGTTCTTC
TRBJ2-5 | TRBD1 | 13 | TRBV30 | . | CAWCRDRQETQYF | TGTGCCTGGTGCCGGGACAGACAAGAGACCCAGTACTTC
TRBJ2-3 | . | 14 | TRBV24-1 | . | CATSDHRSTDTQYF | TGTGCCACCAGTGATCATCGTTCCACAGATACGCAGTATTTT
TRBJ1-2 | . | 14 | TRBV20-1 | . | CSAKIPLENYGYTF | TGCAGTGCAAAAATCCCATTAGAGAACTATGGCTACACCTTC
TRBJ1-2 | . | 14 | TRBV18 | . | CASSRQEKGYGYTF | TGTGCCAGCTCGCGACAGGAAAAAGGTTATGGCTACACCTTC
TRBJ1-1 | . | 13 | TRBV11-1 | few | CASSLQRNTEAFF | TGTGCCAGCAGCTTACAGAGGAACACTGAAGCTTTCTTT
TRBJ2-6 | . | 14 | TRBV30 | . | CAWSSSSWANVLTF | TGTGCCTGGAGTTCATCCTCCTGGGCCAACGTCCTGACTTTC